The sequence of this T cell receptor (beta chain) was determined in a study of cytomegalovirus exposure and HLA in healthy donors (dated by TCRdb to about 2017). Some background on the complete study: An earlier analysis of a few hundred of the donors reported 250 to 350 Gb of sequence data and around 120 million unique TCR beta sequences obtained from around 190 million T cells. Roughly 310 gigabases of sequencing data and some 85 million unique TCR sequences were included in an early release covering 550 to 650 HLA-typed donors. Of the 300 to 400 genotyped donors, about 84% fell in the genetic ancestry cluster associated with self-reported Caucasian donors. The study aimed to test whether cataloging public T cell receptors could reveal signatures of past pathogen exposure. The study profiled the T cell repertoires of 550 to 700 subjects by immunosequencing and related them to cytomegalovirus serostatus. Along with the approximately 650-subject first cohort, a separate validation cohort of over 90 different subjects was used. The study combined high-throughput TCR immunosequencing, statistical association of individual TCRs with disease status, and machine learning to predict cytomegalovirus infection status. A later analysis re-examined previously published TCR beta repertoires from over 500 donors and added high-resolution HLA genotyping to investigate patterns of TCR occurrence. Rather than using new phenotypic data, the later analysis identified candidate immune exposures from TCR beta sequences and from how often those sequences occurred across donors. An earlier analysis of nearly 600 of the donors applied high-throughput TCR beta sequencing to assess whether each TCR beta V gene segment acted as functional or pseudogenic. Donor age, sex, ethnicity and CMV serostatus were compiled alongside the repertoire data. A later genetic analysis took genome-wide SNP genotypes for about 65% of the roughly 670 donors and used that subset as a discovery cohort. Every repertoire in the discovery cohort had been generated on one and the same sequencing platform. HLA typing covered class I and class II loci at four-digit resolution. The number of typed donors differed by locus: roughly 620-640 for A, B, C, DRB1 and DQB1; approximately 520 for DQA1; 606 for DPA1; and roughly 490 for DPB1. Because of strong linkage in the cohort, roughly five DR-DQ haplotypes were treated as single units for association and clustering. Among roughly 400 genotyped donors of the cohort, an average of around 220,000 unique TCR beta nucleotide sequences was sequenced per donor, of which roughly 17% were non-productive. What the work shows at the level of the full study, not this receptor alone: V-gene and J-gene trimming of TCR beta chains was associated with a missense DCLRE1C variant in a later genetic analysis, and the association was replicated in an independent cohort. The authors suggested that the approach could potentially be extended to other disease states and immunological phenotypes. About 17 rarely observed V segments, including chromosome 9 orphons, were excluded from the earlier analysis of several hundred of the donors because counts were too low. According to a later analysis, most CMV-associated TCR beta chains appeared to be HLA-restricted, and the HLA associations seemed to be driven largely by CMV exposure. Presence/absence analyses assumed roughly uniform sequencing depth across donors, an assumption that may not hold. The only immune exposure information available for the cohort was CMV serostatus. According to a later analysis, parvovirus B19, influenza, CMV and Epstein-Barr virus appeared linked to several top co-occurrence clusters. Across donors, most TCR sequences were observed very rarely, whereas some public TCRs were present in many individuals. The classifier was reported to diagnose cytomegalovirus status with high specificity and sensitivity in both the original cohort and the validation cohort. Because HLA typing was missing for some donors at each locus, association tests included only the typed subset. In this cohort, only TCR beta chains were sequenced, and detectable features were limited by the absence of alpha or paired-chain data. The study listed 150 to 200 TCR beta chains as associated with cytomegalovirus. According to a later genetic analysis, donors in an Asian-associated ancestry cluster had fewer N-insertions in productive TCRs than the roughly 700-donor mean. In a later analysis, some 18,000 TCR beta sequences were associated with specific HLA alleles at a false discovery rate of 0.05. An earlier analysis of several hundred of the donors showed that most TCR beta V segments appeared in productive rearrangements either about 90% or about 30% of the time, which broadly matched IMGT annotations. A further reported finding was that TCR beta sequences accurately predicted the HLA-A and HLA-B alleles for most subjects in the first cohort. Correlated functional status among segregating V segments might be attributable to linkage disequilibrium, but an unknown experimental factor could not be ruled out. According to a later analysis, TCR association rates differed among HLA loci, with DRB1 alleles showing the most associated TCRs and HLA-C alleles showing the fewest. Strong co-occurrence of HLA alleles, especially DR and DQ, made assigning TCR associations to individual alleles difficult. In vitro tests confirmed that a few of the cytomegalovirus-associated TCR beta chains recognize cytomegalovirus antigens. Some IMGT-functional V segments, including TRBV6-2 and TRBV6-3, could not be distinguished by the 87-base-pair reads and were therefore excluded. Compared with equally common non-associated chains, HLA-associated TCR beta chains in a later analysis were more clonally expanded and had lower generation probabilities. A cluster of highly shared sequence variants was judged likely to be a technical artifact of the sequencing pipeline.

Trimmed from V: 3 bases; trimmed from J: 0 bases; junction bases lacking a gene match: 5. CDR1 SGHTA and CDR2 FQGNSA are derived from the germline V gene. Reading from cysteine to phenylalanine, the CDR3 counts 18 amino acids. Kept here is only the CDR3 DNA, which spans 54 bases and is read in frame from base 1. The cohort was made up of approximately 700 healthy bone marrow donors. All cohort members were sampled while nominally healthy, although unrecorded immune exposures were likely present. The donor was CMV seronegative and was included in the group of hundreds of seronegative cohort members. A peripheral blood sample was collected from each donor, and TCR beta sequencing was performed on peripheral blood mononuclear cells. Genomic DNA was extracted from the blood cell samples with the Qiagen DNeasy Blood Extraction Kit. The library was obtained by the immunoSEQ multiplex PCR assay. The multiplex PCR relied on a mix of 60 forward primers for TCR Vbeta segments and 13 reverse primers for TCR Jbeta segments. Amplification of the CDR3 region of rearranged TCR beta genes was performed with a multiplex PCR assay on genomic DNA. The Illumina HiSeq System was used to sequence the amplified TCR beta libraries as 87-base-pair reads. The authors' pipeline ran thus. A later analysis tallied about 77 million unique TCR beta chains across the 666 repertoires, and around 9.9 million of those chains were shared by two or more donors. Raw reads were error-corrected and collapsed into unique sequences by a nearest-neighbor algorithm in which closely related sequences were merged to remove PCR and sequencing errors. CDR3 sequences were aligned to IMGT reference sequences to assign V, D and J gene segments. For a sequence to be retained, a match of at least six nucleotides was required to both a V gene segment and a J gene segment. Rearrangements were called productive when the CDR3 lacked stop codons and stayed in frame with V and J; all others were non-productive. Following IMGT convention, CDR3 was defined as the stretch from the second conserved V-encoded cysteine to the conserved J-encoded phenylalanine. The earlier analysis of 550 to 650 of the donors excluded any sequence lacking an unambiguous match to a single V gene segment. An earlier analysis of over 450 of the donors classified V segments as functional when productive rearrangements were above 56.7% and as segregating when the standard deviation between donors was above 5%. A statistical classification framework was developed to diagnose cytomegalovirus status using the catalog of TCR beta chain sequences. In a later analysis, V and J genes were assigned by comparing TCR nucleotide sequences against IMGT/GENE-DB human TR gene sequences. In a later analysis, CDR3 sequences and most-parsimonious VDJ recombination scenarios were assigned using the TCRdist pipeline. In a later analysis, each TCR beta chain was defined by its CDR3 amino acid sequence together with its V-gene family, and reads lacking a unique V-gene family were excluded. To address suspected cross-contamination and a sequencing artifact, a later analysis removed under 600 highly shared, low-generation-probability nucleotide sequences. A later analysis calculated a clonal expansion index for each public chain from normalized within-repertoire ranks of inferred template counts. Generation probabilities in a later analysis came from a VDJ recombination model fitted to out-of-frame rearrangements, and those results were checked against IGoR. Hypergeometric tests were used in a later analysis to score TCR-TCR, TCR-HLA and TCR-CMV co-occurrence, with a repertoire-size bias correction applied to the TCR pairs. To estimate false discovery rates, a later analysis permuted the HLA or CMV assignments 20 times. A later analysis grouped co-occurring TCRs with DBSCAN, adding TCRdist sequence similarity when clustering within HLA-allele-positive subsets. Co-occurrence clustering excluded repertoires with fewer than 30,000 or more than 120,000 public chains, plus five with anomalous nucleotide sharing. TCRdb obtained this table from immuneACCESS and retained in-frame rearrangements with V and J assigned. These tables miss some clones; where compared with another copy, unresolved V genes account for less than half of the shortfall, and the remainder is unexplained. V and J calls and clone size are given by that table; D and trimming were obtained from the DNA. The sample table lists some 150,000 clones, roughly 73% of them with a count of one. Clones ranked in the top ten supply more than 2.5% of the sample.

Remarks on this clone: This clone's antigen is unknown. Base qualities are not recorded, but no much larger clone differs from it by a single base.

The clonotype comes from a man between 35 and 55 years old in good health and CMV-seronegative. Sequences were obtained from PBMCs. Rearrangement joined TRBV7-2 to TRBJ2-6; TRBD1 agrees with 10 junctional bases. The CDR3 region: CASSFRTGGSSGANVLTF. DNA sequence: TGTGCCAGCAGCTTCAGGACAGGGGGGAGCTCTGGGGCCAACGTCCTGACTTTC.